This T cell receptor (beta chain) was observed in a study of shared clonotypes between healthy human individuals. Assay used: immunoSEQ multiplex PCR; TCRdb lists only in-frame clones, some missing. The sample consists of 1,400,000 or so clones, about 98.5% of them appearing once. Comments on this clone: Its antigen is still unknown.

General study results and limits: Among non-shared clonotypes, generation probabilities were lower than among those shared by all four donors. For naive CD4 cells, 4% to 5% of clonotypes were shared across a handful of donors.

The sequenced material came from naive CD4+ T cells sorted from blood. The subset: CD45RA+ positively selected. The TCR was taken from a man aged 25-45 years in good health.

The CDR3 DNA follows: TGTGCCAGCAGCCAAGAGGGGACAACTTCCGATCCCACCGGGGAGCTGTTTTTT. Translated, it gives CASSQEGTTSDPTGELFF. The chain joins TRBV14 to TRBJ2-2; perhaps TRBD1 as D (6 bases). Trimming removed 0 bases from V and 4 bases from J, with 18 bases in between. Germline V gene sequence: CDR1 SGHDN, CDR2 FVKESK. The CDR3 is made up of 18 amino acids.